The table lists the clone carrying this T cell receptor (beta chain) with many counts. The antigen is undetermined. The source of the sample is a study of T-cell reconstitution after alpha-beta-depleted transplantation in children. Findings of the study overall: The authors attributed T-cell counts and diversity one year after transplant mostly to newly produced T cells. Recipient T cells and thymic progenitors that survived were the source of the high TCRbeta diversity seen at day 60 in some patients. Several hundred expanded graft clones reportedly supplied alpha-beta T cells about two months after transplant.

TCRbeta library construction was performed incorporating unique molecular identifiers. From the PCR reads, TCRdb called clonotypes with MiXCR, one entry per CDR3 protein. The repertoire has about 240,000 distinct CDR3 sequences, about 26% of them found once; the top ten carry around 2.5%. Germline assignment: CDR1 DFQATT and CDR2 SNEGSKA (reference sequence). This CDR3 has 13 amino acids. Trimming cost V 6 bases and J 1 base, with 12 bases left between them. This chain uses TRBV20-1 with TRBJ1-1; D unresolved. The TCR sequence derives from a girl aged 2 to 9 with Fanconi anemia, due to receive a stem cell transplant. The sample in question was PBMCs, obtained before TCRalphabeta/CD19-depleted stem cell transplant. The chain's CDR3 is CSALRTGNTEAFF. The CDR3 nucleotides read TGCAGTGCCCTCCGGACTGGGAACACTGAAGCTTTCTTT.